These 22 T cell receptor beta chains were sequenced from one sample in a study of cytomegalovirus exposure and HLA in healthy donors (TCRdb year 2017). The method was the immunoSEQ multiplex PCR assay. A mixture of 60 forward primers for TCR Vbeta segments and 13 reverse primers for TCR Jbeta segments was used in the multiplex PCR. The table was pulled from immuneACCESS by TCRdb, which kept in-frame rearrangements only. Such tables lose some clones; where checked, under half of the loss comes from unresolved V genes, and the rest has no known cause. This sample's listing comprises around 150,000 clones. In total, the top ten clones hold less than 3.5% of the sample. Sequenced sample: PBMCs. These receptors all stem from a man in his forties or fifties in good health and CMV-seronegative.

This chain links TRBV10-3 with TRBJ2-7; TRBD2 aligns across 10 bases. The CDR3 runs to 15 residues. Germline V gene lookup returns CDR1 ENHRY and CDR2 SYGVKD. Unmatched junction bases numbered 4, after V lost 2 bases and J lost 3 bases. The CDR3 DNA reads TGTGCCATCAGTGAGGTGGTAGCGGGGGGCTACGAGCAGTACTTC. It encodes CAISEVVAGGYEQYF.

The chain recombines TRBV7-8 with TRBJ2-3; 12 bases agree with TRBD2. Germline V gene lookup returns CDR1 SGHVS and CDR2 FQNEAQ. The V segment lost 3 bases and the J segment 5 bases; nucleotides outside the gene matches: 3. This CDR3 comprises 15 residues. For the CDR3, the DNA is TGTGCCAGCAGCTTTAGACTAGCGGGGGAAGATACGCAGTATTTT. This encodes CASSFRLAGEDTQYF.

J is TRBJ2-2 and V is TRBV10-3; possible D gene TRBD1, 6 bases. V lost 8 bases and J lost 5, with 15 bases in between. Germline assignment: CDR1 ENHRY and CDR2 SYGVKD. CDR3 length equals 14 residues. The CDR3 nucleotides are TGTGCCATCTCGGGCAGGGGAGAGACCGGGGAGCTGTTTTTT. Its translation: CAISGRGETGELFF.

This chain uses TRBV27 with TRBJ1-2; 7 positions match TRBD1. Germline V gene lookup returns CDR1 MNHEY and CDR2 SMNVEV (reference sequence). Trimming cost V 5 bases and J 5 bases; bases outside gene matches: 5. There are 13 residues in the CDR3. CDR3 DNA: TGTGCCAGCAGTGAACAGGGGATATATGGCTACACCTTC. It translates to CASSEQGIYGYTF.

The chain has TRBV4-2 and TRBJ2-7, with 14 nucleotides matching TRBD2. CDR1 is LGHNA and CDR2 is YNFKEQ in the germline V gene. V was clipped by 4 bases and J by 7 bases; unmatched bases: 6. There are 15 residues in the CDR3. The DNA of the CDR3 is TGTGCCAGCAGCCCAGCCGGGACTAGCGGGGGAGAGCAGTACTTC. Translation: CASSPAGTSGGEQYF.

The chain joins TRBV9 to TRBJ2-1; D might be TRBD1 (6 bases). This CDR3 has 14 residues. Germline V gene sequence: CDR1 SGDLS, CDR2 YYNGEE. Deletions cut 3 bases from V and 5 bases from J, with 12 bases between. The CDR3 DNA is TGTGCCAGCAGCGCATACGGGGACAACAATGAGCAGTTCTTC. Its translation is CASSAYGDNNEQFF.

The chain recombines TRBV11-1 with TRBJ2-3, with no clear D. Germline CDR1 reads SGHAT; CDR2 reads FQDESV (reference sequence). V lost 5 bases to trimming and J lost 5 bases, with 11 bases between them. This CDR3 spans 13 amino acids. The CDR3 DNA reads TGTGCCAGCAGCCTAGGTATACTAGATACGCAGTATTTT. It codes for CASSLGILDTQYF.

The chain is built from TRBV4-1 and TRBJ2-7; TRBD2 is a possible D gene (6 bases). The CDR3 runs to 14 residues. Germline assignment: CDR1 MGHRA and CDR2 YSYEKL. Between the trimmed V and J ends, which lost 1 base and 6 bases, there was a span of 13 bases. The CDR3 here is CASSQGGASFEQYF. As DNA, the CDR3 is TGCGCCAGCAGCCAAGGCGGGGCGTCTTTCGAGCAGTACTTC.

The chain employs TRBV11-3 and TRBJ2-2; D is undetermined. CDR3 length: 13 residues. Trimming removed 2 bases from V and 8 bases from J, with 9 bases in between. CDR1 and CDR2 (germline): SGHNT, YENEEA. The CDR3 protein is CASSLIQSGELFF. DNA of the CDR3: TGTGCCAGCAGCTTAATTCAGTCGGGGGAGCTGTTTTTT.

The chain has TRBV5-1 and TRBJ2-1; 7 bases agree with TRBD2. The junction had 9 bases not matched to a gene; V was cut back by 1 base and J by 2 bases. In germline, CDR1 is SGHRS, CDR2 YFSETQ. The CDR3 covers 17 residues. CDR3 residues: CASSLWGLAEAYNEQFF. The CDR3 DNA is TGCGCCAGCAGCTTGTGGGGCCTAGCGGAAGCCTACAATGAGCAGTTCTTC. Combining the CDR3 with reference TRBV5-1 and TRBJ2-1 gives the whole variable domain KAGVTQTPRYLIKTRGQQVTLSCSPISGHRSVSWYQQTPGQGLQFLFEYFSETQRNKGNFPGRFSGRQFSNSRSEMNVSTLELGDSALYLCASSLWGLAEAYNEQFFGPGTRLTVL.

This chain joins TRBV7-3 and TRBJ2-5; a weak D match, TRBD1 (7 bases). CDR1 and CDR2 (germline): SGHTA, FQGTGA. The CDR3 has 16 amino acids. The V end lost 1 base, the J end lost 5 bases, and 17 bases lay between the germline ends. CDR3: CASSLKGGQSGETQYF. CDR3 coding DNA: TGTGCCAGCAGCTTAAAGGGGGGACAGTCGGGGGAGACCCAGTACTTC.

For this clone: A junction boundary mismatches the germline segment, possibly from a read error. The chain joins TRBV7-9 to TRBJ2-3, with TRBD2 matching 7 bases. The CDR3 is 14 amino acids. Germline loops: CDR1 SEHNR, CDR2 FQNEAQ (reference sequence). As DNA, the CDR3 is TGTGCCAGCCGCTTAAGCGGGGACGTTGATACGCAGTATTTT. This gives the protein CASRLSGDVDTQYF.

The gene calls are TRBV2 and TRBJ1-5; the D is unclear. The V gene's germline CDR1 is SNHLY and CDR2 FYNNEI. This CDR3 spans 13 amino acids. V lost 6 bases and J lost 8, with 14 bases in between. Here the CDR3 reads CASRGGVAKPQHF. For the CDR3, the DNA is TGTGCCAGCAGAGGCGGGGTTGCGAAGCCCCAGCATTTT.

This chain uses TRBV28 with TRBJ1-2; no reliable D call. The CDR3 sequence is 15 residues long. The germline V gene encodes CDR1 MDHEN and CDR2 SYDVKM. Trimming cost V 7 bases and J 0 bases, with 15 bases left between them. The CDR3 sequence: CASIRSLQSNYGYTF. Written as DNA, the CDR3 is TGTGCCAGCATCCGCAGTTTGCAATCTAACTATGGCTACACCTTC.

The CDR3 sequence: CASSHSRGGQETQYF. The CDR3 bases are TGCGCCAGCAGCCATTCGCGGGGGGGCCAAGAGACCCAGTACTTC. The J gene is TRBJ2-5, the V gene TRBV4-3; 9 bases are a match to TRBD2. The germline V gene has CDR1 LGHNA and CDR2 YSLEER. V lost 3 bases to trimming and J lost 1 base; unmatched junction nucleotides: 3. This CDR3 has 15 residues.

The chain is built from TRBV4-3 and TRBJ1-1; D may be TRBD1 (6 bases). Germline V gene sequence: CDR1 LGHNA, CDR2 YSLEER. V lost 1 base and J 6 bases, leaving 18 bases between the germline ends. The CDR3 sequence is 16 residues long. CDR3 in DNA: TGCGCCAGCAGCCAAGGTCTCGACAGGTTAGGTGCTGAAGCTTTCTTT. Its translation: CASSQGLDRLGAEAFF.

The genes are TRBV7-2 and TRBJ1-2; TRBD1 might be the D (5 bases). The CDR3 is 13 residues long. The V gene lost 10 bases and the J gene lost 4 bases, with 16 bases spanning the gap. Germline V gives CDR1 SGHTA, CDR2 FQGNSA. CDR3 DNA: TGTGCCACCACCTTAGACAGTTTCTATGGCTACACCTTC. As protein: CATTLDSFYGYTF.

The V call is TRBV5-1, the J call TRBJ2-5, with 8 nucleotides matching TRBD2. The end of the DNA fits TRBJ2-7 better, so the J call may be wrong. Germline CDR1 SGHRS, CDR2 YFSETQ. The length of the CDR3 is 18 residues. As DNA, the CDR3 is TGCGCCAGCAGCTTGACTACTGCGGGAGGTCGCTCAGCCTACGAGCAGTACTTC. Amino acid sequence: CASSLTTAGGRSAYEQYF.

The chain has TRBV6-5 and TRBJ1-2; D possibly corresponds to TRBD1 (5 bases). CDR3 length: 12 amino acids. Trimming pared 5 bases from V and 5 bases from J, leaving 9 bases between. CDR1 is MNHEY and CDR2 is SVGAGI in the germline V gene. The CDR3 reads CASSRGGYGYTF. The CDR3 DNA sequence: TGTGCCAGCAGTAGGGGAGGGTATGGCTACACCTTC.

This chain joins TRBV5-1 and TRBJ1-2; 8 nucleotides align to TRBD1. CDR1 and CDR2 (germline): SGHRS, YFSETQ. J was trimmed by 8 bases and V by 0 bases; bases with no gene match: 6. The CDR3 runs to 14 residues. CDR3: CASSLEGRGQGYTF. Here the CDR3 DNA reads TGCGCCAGCAGCTTGGAAGGCAGGGGGCAAGGCTACACCTTC.

Comment on this clone: Distinct nucleotide sequences in the sample also encode this CDR3. J is TRBJ2-3 and V is TRBV7-7; 7 nucleotides agree with TRBD1. V was pared by 5 bases and J by 1 base, with 3 bases of the junction left unmatched. CDR1 and CDR2 from the germline V gene are SSHAT and FNYEAQ (reference sequence). CDR3 length equals 14 residues. The CDR3 is CASSRDRGTDTQYF. The CDR3 DNA is TGTGCCAGCAGCAGGGACAGAGGCACAGATACGCAGTATTTT.

The chain has TRBV6-5 and TRBJ2-7, with D unresolved. The V gene's germline CDR1 is MNHEY and CDR2 SVGAGI. V lost 5 bases to trimming and J lost 5 bases, with 16 bases between them. CDR3 length equals 14 residues. This CDR3 reads CASSPLRSLDEQYF. CDR3 bases: TGTGCCAGCAGTCCCCTCCGGAGCCTCGACGAGCAGTACTTC.